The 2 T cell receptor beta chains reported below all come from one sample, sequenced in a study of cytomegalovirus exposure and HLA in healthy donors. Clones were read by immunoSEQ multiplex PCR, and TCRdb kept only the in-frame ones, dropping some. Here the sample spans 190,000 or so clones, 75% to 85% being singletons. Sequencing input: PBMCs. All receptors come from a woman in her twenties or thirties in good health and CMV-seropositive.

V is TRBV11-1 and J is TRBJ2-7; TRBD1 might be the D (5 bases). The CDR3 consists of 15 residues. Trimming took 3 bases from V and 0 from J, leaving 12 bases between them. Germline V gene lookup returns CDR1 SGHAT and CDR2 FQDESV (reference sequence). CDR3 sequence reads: CASSFAYGASYEQYF. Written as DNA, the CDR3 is TGTGCCAGCAGCTTCGCGTATGGGGCCTCCTACGAGCAGTACTTC.

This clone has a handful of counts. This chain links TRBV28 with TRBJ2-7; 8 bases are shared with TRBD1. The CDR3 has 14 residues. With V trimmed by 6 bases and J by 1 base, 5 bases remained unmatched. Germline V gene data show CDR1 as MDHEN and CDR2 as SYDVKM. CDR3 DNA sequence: TGTGCCAGCAGGACAGGGGCCCTTTCCTACGAGCAGTACTTC. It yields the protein CASRTGALSYEQYF.